One and the same sample provided the 25 T cell receptor beta chains below, sequenced in a study of radiotherapy plus CTLA-4 blockade in lung cancer (dated by TCRdb to the late 2010s). The protocol used for the library was the immunoSEQ multiplex PCR assay. This immuneACCESS table, as held by TCRdb, lists in-frame sequences with V and J called but not all clones. Of the missing ones, under half trace to an unresolved V gene in checked studies; the others have no known cause. This sample gives around 70,000 clones in total; 65% to 85% of them show up just once. Clones ranked in the top ten supply 15% to 20% of the sample. The sample here was peripheral blood, taken from a patient treated with radiotherapy plus ipilimumab. These receptors were obtained from a human donor with non-small cell lung cancer whose response to radiotherapy plus ipilimumab could not be evaluated. Some clones in this sample may be carry-over from other donors' samples.

In this sample, this clone turned up a few times. The rearrangement joins TRBV15 to TRBJ1-2; 8 nucleotides agree with TRBD1. Germline CDR1 reads LNHNV; CDR2 reads YYDKDF (reference sequence). The CDR3 is 16 residues long. The ends lost 0 bases at V and 2 bases at J; junction bases unmatched: 5. CDR3 in DNA: TGTGCCACCAGCAGAGAGGGCCGACAGGGGAACTATGGCTACACCTTC. It specifies CATSREGRQGNYGYTF.

The rearrangement joins TRBV5-5 to TRBJ1-3; D remains ambiguous. Germline loops: CDR1 SGHKS, CDR2 YYEKEE (reference sequence). The V end lost 0 bases, the J end lost 0 bases, and 4 bases lay between the germline ends. The CDR3 covers 14 residues. CDR3 region: CASSLDYSGNTIYF. The CDR3 DNA reads as TGTGCCAGCAGCTTGGACTACTCTGGAAACACCATATATTTT.

This clone has just a few counts. V and J are TRBV28 and TRBJ2-5, with a possible D match to TRBD1 (5 bases). The CDR3 has 13 amino acids. Trimming pared 1 base from V and 5 bases from J, leaving 8 bases between. The germline CDR1 and CDR2 sequences are MDHEN and SYDVKM. The CDR3 nucleotides are TGTGCCAGCAGTTTATCAGGGTCCGAGACCCAGTACTTC. Its translation: CASSLSGSETQYF.

This rearrangement joins TRBV5-1 to TRBJ1-1; TRBD1 is a possible D gene (6 bases). CDR1 and CDR2 from the germline V gene are SGHRS and YFSETQ. Trimming shortened V by 0 bases and J by 3 bases, and 9 bases separated the two germline ends. CDR3 length equals 14 residues. Here the CDR3 DNA reads TGCGCCAGCAGCTTGGGTCAGGGGCACACTGAAGCTTTCTTT. Its protein is CASSLGQGHTEAFF.

CDR3 residues: CASSPGTYNNSPLHF. In DNA form, the CDR3 reads TGCGCCAGCAGCCCTGGGACATATAATAATTCACCCCTCCACTTT. J is TRBJ1-6 and V is TRBV5-1, with D possibly TRBD1 on 6 matching bases. This CDR3 contains 15 residues. CDR1 is SGHRS and CDR2 is YFSETQ in the germline V gene. The V end lost 4 bases, the J end lost 5 bases, and 13 bases lay between the germline ends.

The rearrangement joins TRBV7-2 to TRBJ2-5, with D unresolved. Germline CDR1 and CDR2: SGHTA and FQGNSA. The germline V and J ends were trimmed by 5 bases and 0 bases, with 10 bases remaining between them. The CDR3 sequence is 14 residues long. The DNA for the CDR3 is TGTGCCAGCAGCCCTCCTCCGGACCAAGAGACCCAGTACTTC. Its translation: CASSPPPDQETQYF.

The chain uses TRBV27 and TRBJ2-2; weak D call: TRBD2 (6 bases). CDR3 size: 13 residues. V shed 3 bases and J shed 6 bases, with 8 bases lying between them. CDR1 and CDR2 from the germline V gene are MNHEY and SMNVEV (reference sequence). The chain's CDR3 is CASSFWGAGELFF. CDR3 nucleotide sequence: TGTGCCAGCAGTTTCTGGGGGGCCGGGGAGCTGTTTTTT.

The rearrangement links TRBV7-2 to TRBJ1-5, with D unresolved. Per the germline V gene, CDR1 is SGHTA and CDR2 is FQGNSA. This CDR3 is built from 14 residues. The ends were cut back, 1 base at V and 7 bases at J, with 11 bases in the middle. The DNA of the CDR3 is TGTGCCAGCAGCTTAGGTTCCCTGCGACAGCCCCAGCATTTT. Protein: CASSLGSLRQPQHF.

The chain carries TRBV7-9 and TRBJ2-7, with 10 positions matching TRBD2. This CDR3 spans 14 amino acids. With 6 bases clipped from V and 6 bases from J, the junction kept 8 bases outside the gene matches. Germline CDR1 and CDR2: SEHNR and FQNEAQ (reference sequence). CDR3 loop: CASSLTSGASEQYF. CDR3 sequence (DNA): TGTGCCAGCAGTCTCACTAGCGGGGCTTCCGAGCAGTACTTC.

The chain is built from TRBV28 and TRBJ2-1; 11 nucleotides agree with TRBD2. Trimming cost V 6 bases and J 6 bases; bases outside gene matches: 10. This CDR3 region has 16 residues. CDR1 and CDR2 (germline): MDHEN, SYDVKM. This CDR3 reads CASSSGIAGGLNEQFF. The CDR3 DNA is TGTGCCAGCAGCTCAGGAATAGCGGGGGGGCTCAATGAGCAGTTCTTC.

J is TRBJ2-3 and V is TRBV13; TRBD2 matches 7 bases. The CDR3 covers 15 residues. Trimming cost V 1 base and J 4 bases; bases outside gene matches: 5. CDR1 and CDR2 (germline): PRHDT, FYEKMQ (reference sequence). CDR3 protein: CASSLAGGGADTQYF. CDR3 in DNA: TGTGCCAGCAGCTTAGCGGGGGGTGGTGCAGATACGCAGTATTTT.

The chain is built from TRBV28 and TRBJ1-6; TRBD1 is a possible D gene (6 bases). Germline V gene lookup returns CDR1 MDHEN and CDR2 SYDVKM. This CDR3 is 16 amino acids long. V was pared by 1 base and J by 0 bases, with 7 bases between. This CDR3 is CASSLFRGSYNSPLHF. The CDR3 bases are TGTGCCAGCAGTTTATTCAGGGGCTCCTATAATTCACCCCTCCACTTT.

DNA of the CDR3: TGCGCCAGCAGCCCGGGACTAGTGAATTCTGGGGCCAACGTCCTGACTTTC. Its protein product is CASSPGLVNSGANVLTF. The chain employs TRBV5-1 and TRBJ2-6; 8 nucleotides line up with TRBD2. The CDR3 has 17 residues. With V trimmed by 4 bases and J by 1 base, 7 bases remained unmatched. Per germline, CDR1 SGHRS and CDR2 YFSETQ.

The chain uses TRBV7-9 and TRBJ1-1; the D gene is possibly TRBD1 (6 bases). Germline CDR1 and CDR2: SEHNR and FQNEAQ (reference sequence). V lost 11 bases and J lost 1, with 14 bases in between. This CDR3 has 13 residues. The chain's CDR3 is CASQQGSNTEAFF. In DNA, the CDR3 is TGTGCCTCTCAACAGGGCTCGAACACTGAAGCTTTCTTT.

The J gene is TRBJ1-1, the V gene TRBV4-3; no firm D call. V was clipped by 7 bases and J by 1 base, with 16 bases between them. Germline lookup yields CDR1 LGHNA and CDR2 YSLEER. This CDR3 region has 15 residues. The CDR3 sequence is CASKPETLANTEAFF. As DNA, the CDR3 is TGCGCCAGCAAGCCCGAGACTCTCGCGAACACTGAAGCTTTCTTT.

The chain links TRBV7-8 to TRBJ2-4; perhaps TRBD1 as D (6 bases). CDR3 length equals 15 residues. The germline V gene has CDR1 SGHVS and CDR2 FQNEAQ. Trimming removed 4 bases from V and 1 base from J, with 11 bases in between. The CDR3 nucleotides read TGTGCCAGCAGCTCTGGAACAGGGGCCAAAAACATTCAGTACTTC. Its protein product is CASSSGTGAKNIQYF.

The J gene is TRBJ1-2, the V gene TRBV9; D possibly corresponds to TRBD1 (6 bases). The length of the CDR3 is 14 residues. Germline loops: CDR1 SGDLS, CDR2 YYNGEE. With 0 bases removed from V and 7 bases from J, the gap between germline ends came to 13 bases. The DNA of the CDR3 is TGTGCCAGCAGCGTAGGGACAGCTAATACTGGCTACACCTTC. It yields the protein CASSVGTANTGYTF.

The chain links TRBV19 to TRBJ1-1; 7 bases match TRBD1. Germline V gene lookup returns CDR1 LNHDA and CDR2 SQIVND (reference sequence). V shed 8 bases and J 1 base; nucleotides not matched to a gene: 13. CDR3 length: 16 residues. The CDR3 nucleotides are TGTGCCAGTCGTAATTGGACAGGCTGGACGAACACTGAAGCTTTCTTT. Protein product: CASRNWTGWTNTEAFF.

This clone was picked up many times. The chain has TRBV27 and TRBJ1-2; 7 bases are a match to TRBD1. Per the germline V gene, CDR1 is MNHEY and CDR2 is SMNVEV (reference sequence). There are 13 residues in the CDR3. Germline trimming cut 6 bases from V and 0 bases from J; bases unmatched to any gene: 1. Here the CDR3 DNA reads TGTGCCAGCAGAACAGGGGCTAACTATGGCTACACCTTC. Translating it yields CASRTGANYGYTF.

This clone was detected only a few times. This rearrangement joins TRBV7-9 to TRBJ1-1, with 9 bases fitting TRBD1. The CDR3 covers 15 residues. V lost 4 bases, J lost 6 bases, and 9 bases stayed unmatched. Germline V gene data show CDR1 as SEHNR and CDR2 as FQNEAQ (reference sequence). CDR3 residues: CASSSLTGGDAEAFF. The DNA for the CDR3 is TGTGCCAGCAGCTCCCTGACAGGGGGGGACGCTGAAGCTTTCTTT.

CDR3 sequence: CAISDPLRGGEKLFF. Here the CDR3 DNA reads TGTGCCATCAGTGACCCACTCAGAGGCGGGGAAAAACTGTTTTTT. This chain joins TRBV10-3 and TRBJ1-4; D unclear. The length of the CDR3 is 15 residues. The germline CDR1 and CDR2 sequences are ENHRY and SYGVKD. V shed 3 bases and J shed 8 bases, with 16 bases lying between them.

The chain is built from TRBV18 and TRBJ2-2; D perhaps matches TRBD1 (5 bases). This CDR3 comprises 15 residues. The V and J ends lost 4 bases and 4 bases respectively, with 13 bases between them. Germline loops: CDR1 KGHSH, CDR2 LQKENI. CDR3 amino acids: CASSRRQGPTGELFF. The CDR3 nucleotides are TGTGCCAGCTCACGACGCCAGGGCCCCACCGGGGAGCTGTTTTTT.

The chain's CDR3 is CASSFGGLTPGNTIYF. The CDR3 nucleotides read TGTGCCAGCAGCTTCGGCGGGCTCACTCCCGGAAACACCATATATTTT. The chain employs TRBV5-4 and TRBJ1-3; no definite D call. Germline V CDR1 and CDR2: SGHNT, YYREEE (reference sequence). The CDR3 covers 16 residues. V was clipped by 2 bases and J by 4 bases, with 16 bases between them.

The rearrangement uses TRBV6-5 and TRBJ2-7; 7 bases are shared with TRBD2. J gave up 6 bases and V 0 bases, and 5 bases lay outside the gene matches. There are 14 residues in the CDR3. Germline V CDR1 and CDR2: MNHEY, SVGAGI. The CDR3 loop is CASSYSLSGGEQYF. CDR3 in DNA: TGTGCCAGCAGTTACTCTCTGTCGGGGGGCGAGCAGTACTTC.

This chain connects TRBV6-6 to TRBJ2-5; TRBD1 might be the D (6 bases). Germline values: CDR1 MNHNY, CDR2 SVGAGI (reference sequence). The CDR3 has 12 residues. Trimming took 6 bases from V and 4 from J, leaving 9 bases between them. Here the CDR3 reads CASRRGRETQYF. The CDR3 coding sequence is TGTGCCAGCAGGAGGGGGAGAGAGACCCAGTACTTC.